These 14 T cell receptor beta chains share one sample of origin, sequenced in a study of cytomegalovirus exposure and HLA in healthy donors. PCR used 60 Vbeta primers and 13 Jbeta primers. The data were produced by immunoSEQ multiplex PCR, yet TCRdb's version contains in-frame clones alone and is incomplete. The data contain some 140,000 clones, roughly 80% of them seen just once; the ten biggest clones take up more than 0.95%. The source material was PBMCs. Receptor source: a man between 50 and 59 years old in good health and CMV-seronegative.

This clone is judged medium-sized. The J gene is TRBJ2-5, the V gene TRBV5-4; 8 nucleotides match TRBD2. The CDR3 spans 16 residues. With 0 bases clipped from V and 5 bases from J, the junction kept 9 bases outside the gene matches. Per the germline V gene, CDR1 is SGHNT and CDR2 is YYREEE (reference sequence). CDR3 residues: CASSLGVSGTSETQYF. The CDR3 bases are TGTGCCAGCAGCTTGGGTGTTAGCGGGACTTCGGAGACCCAGTACTTC.

The CDR3, as DNA: TGTGCCTGGAGCGGCGGGGGAATCAATGAGCAGTTCTTC. As protein: CAWSGGGINEQFF. The rearrangement links TRBV30 to TRBJ2-1, with 7 bases identical to TRBD2. The CDR3 covers 13 residues. The germline gives CDR1 GTSNPN, CDR2 SVGIG (reference sequence). The V and J ends lost 3 bases and 6 bases, in that order; junction bases with no gene match: 5. The full variable domain, rest sourced from reference TRBV30 and TRBJ2-1, is SQTIHQWPATLVQPVGSPLSLECTVEGTSNPNLYWYRQAAGRGLQLLFYSVGIGQISSEVPQNLSASRPQDRQFILSSKKLLLSDSGFYLCAWSGGGINEQFFGPGTRLTVL.

The chain links TRBV10-1 to TRBJ2-7; the D is unclear. V was trimmed by 10 bases and J by 2 bases, leaving 21 bases between them. The CDR3 is 15 residues long. CDR1 WNHNN and CDR2 SYGVQD come from the germline V gene (reference sequence). Here the CDR3 DNA reads TGCGCCACTCCGAGTCATTTAGACAAAACCTACGAGCAGTACTTC. It encodes CATPSHLDKTYEQYF.

The genes are TRBV6-1 and TRBJ2-7; D perhaps matches TRBD2 (6 bases). The length of the CDR3 is 14 residues. Trimming pared 4 bases from V and 3 bases from J, leaving 13 bases between. The germline CDR1 and CDR2 sequences are MNHNS and SASEGT. The CDR3: CASSGRLGRYEQYF. For the CDR3, the DNA is TGTGCCAGCAGTGGACGACTAGGGCGCTACGAGCAGTACTTC.

This chain joins TRBV7-3 and TRBJ1-2, with D possibly matching TRBD1 (5 bases). The V and J ends lost 5 bases and 4 bases respectively, with 17 bases between them. CDR3 length: 15 residues. CDR1 is SGHTA and CDR2 is FQGTGA in the germline V gene. The CDR3 reads CASSPLREAGYGYTF. CDR3 coding DNA: TGTGCCAGCAGCCCCCTCAGGGAAGCTGGCTATGGCTACACCTTC.

The chain combines TRBV4-3 with TRBJ2-7; 7 positions match TRBD1. The CDR3 extends over 16 amino acids. With 4 bases clipped from V and 4 bases from J, the junction kept 13 bases outside the gene matches. Germline V CDR1 and CDR2: LGHNA, YSLEER. The CDR3 here is CASSPDPGQTTYEQYF. The CDR3 DNA reads as TGCGCCAGCAGCCCAGACCCGGGACAGACCACGTACGAGCAGTACTTC.

This sequence joins TRBV6-1 and TRBJ2-3; 10 bases fit TRBD2. The V gene's germline CDR1 is MNHNS and CDR2 SASEGT. V trimming: 4 bases; J trimming: 6 bases; junction bases outside the gene matches: 7. The CDR3 runs to 15 residues. CDR3: CASSGTSGDIDTQYF. CDR3 coding DNA: TGTGCCAGCAGTGGGACTAGCGGAGATATTGATACGCAGTATTTT.

This rearrangement joins TRBV4-3 to TRBJ2-6; possible D gene TRBD2, 7 bases. Looked up from germline, CDR1 is LGHNA and CDR2 is YSLEER. V lost 2 bases to trimming and J lost 4 bases, with 12 bases between them. The CDR3 spans 16 residues. This CDR3 reads CASSQSRGAGANVLTF. The CDR3 coding sequence is TGCGCCAGCAGCCAAAGCCGGGGGGCAGGGGCCAACGTCCTGACTTTC.

J is TRBJ2-1 and V is TRBV11-3; 14 bases are shared with TRBD2. Germline V gene data show CDR1 as SGHNT and CDR2 as YENEEA. The CDR3 totals 16 residues. Unmatched junction bases numbered 2, after V lost 1 base and J lost 6 bases. The CDR3 coding sequence is TGTGCCAGCAGCTTAGGACTAGCGGGAGGGCTCAATGAGCAGTTCTTC. Amino acid sequence: CASSLGLAGGLNEQFF.

The CDR3 is CASSLGGLSTDTQYF. In nucleotides, the CDR3 is TGTGCCAGCAGTTTGGGAGGGCTTTCGACAGATACGCAGTATTTT. J is TRBJ2-3 and V is TRBV28; 7 bases agree with TRBD2. The CDR3 is made up of 15 amino acids. Germline V CDR1 and CDR2: MDHEN, SYDVKM. V trimming: 3 bases; J trimming: 3 bases; junction bases outside the gene matches: 6.

The chain carries TRBV4-1 and TRBJ1-1; D is undetermined. CDR1 is MGHRA and CDR2 is YSYEKL in the germline V gene. The CDR3 consists of 13 residues. Trimming left V 1 base short and J 1 base short, with 4 bases between. CDR3 amino acids: CASSQGRNTEAFF. The CDR3 DNA reads TGCGCCAGCAGCCAAGGGAGGAACACTGAAGCTTTCTTT.

The V gene is TRBV29-1, the J gene TRBJ1-3; D call uncertain. The CDR3 totals 12 residues. Per the germline V gene, CDR1 is SQVTM and CDR2 is ANQGSEA. With 5 bases removed from V and 7 bases from J, the gap between germline ends came to 12 bases. The CDR3 sequence is CSVRLGGNTIYF. CDR3 nucleotide sequence: TGCAGCGTTCGCCTCGGCGGGAACACCATATATTTT.

V gene TRBV5-4 combines with J gene TRBJ2-7; 9 bases fit TRBD1. Germline lookup yields CDR1 SGHNT and CDR2 YYREEE (reference sequence). V dropped 0 bases and J dropped 3; count of bases not matched to a gene: 1. The CDR3 consists of 14 residues. The CDR3 loop reads CASSLAGQGYEQYF. The CDR3 DNA follows: TGTGCCAGCAGCTTGGCGGGACAGGGCTACGAGCAGTACTTC. Variable domain in full (rest from reference TRBV5-4 and TRBJ2-7): ETGVTQSPTHLIKTRGQQVTLRCSSQSGHNTVSWYQQALGQGPQFIFQYYREEENGRGNFPPRFSGLQFPNYSSELNVNALELDDSALYLCASSLAGQGYEQYFGPGTRLTVT.

The chain couples TRBV6-1 to TRBJ2-3; 10 nucleotides align to TRBD2. This CDR3 is built from 13 residues. Losses at the gene ends were 7 bases for V and 6 bases for J; bases not matched to a gene: 4. CDR1 and CDR2 from the germline V gene are MNHNS and SASEGT. The CDR3 reads CASILAGADTQYF. In DNA form, the CDR3 reads TGTGCCAGCATCCTAGCGGGAGCGGATACGCAGTATTTT.